The 23 T cell receptor beta chains given below trace back to one sample, sequenced in a study of cytomegalovirus exposure and HLA in healthy donors. The PCR ran on 60 Vbeta and 13 Jbeta primers. This table comes from immunoSEQ multiplex PCR, and its TCRdb copy is limited to in-frame clones, with some not included. The sample gives approximately 220,000 clones, approximately 80% of which show up once; over 1.1% is in the top ten. Material for sequencing was PBMCs. Source of these receptors: a girl aged 5-17 years in good health and CMV-seronegative.

This sequence joins TRBV28 and TRBJ1-5; maybe TRBD1 (5 bases). The CDR3 contains 13 residues. Deletions cut 5 bases from V and 7 bases from J, with 12 bases between. In germline, CDR1 is MDHEN, CDR2 SYDVKM. As DNA, the CDR3 is TGTGCCAGCAGTGGAACAGGTCCCCAGCCCCAGCATTTT. Translated, it gives CASSGTGPQPQHF.

The chain employs TRBV6-5 and TRBJ1-1, with D hard to call. CDR1 is MNHEY and CDR2 is SVGAGI in the germline V gene. The CDR3 has 14 amino acids. Trimming took off 0 bases at V and 4 bases at J, with 9 bases between the two ends. The CDR3 DNA sequence: TGTGCCAGCAGTTACTCGAGACTCCTCACTGAAGCTTTCTTT. This translates into CASSYSRLLTEAFF.

The rearrangement links TRBV18 to TRBJ2-7; D is perhaps TRBD1 (6 bases). The V and J ends lost 0 bases and 6 bases respectively, with 12 bases between them. The CDR3 length is 14 residues. From germline, CDR1 is KGHSH and CDR2 LQKENI. The CDR3: CASSPPSRGGEQYF. In nucleotides, the CDR3 is TGTGCCAGCTCACCACCGTCCAGGGGTGGCGAGCAGTACTTC.

This clone was observed a few times. The chain links TRBV19 to TRBJ2-7; no clear D gene. Germline CDR1 LNHDA, CDR2 SQIVND (reference sequence). This CDR3 is built from 13 residues. Trimming removed 3 bases at V and 3 bases at J, with 9 bases between. The CDR3 nucleotides read TGTGCCAGTAGTATTACCAGATTCTACGAGCAGTACTTC. Residues: CASSITRFYEQYF.

The chain couples TRBV7-9 to TRBJ2-3, with D possibly being TRBD2 (7 bases). V was clipped by 5 bases and J by 3 bases, with 18 bases between them. Germline V gene lookup returns CDR1 SEHNR and CDR2 FQNEAQ (reference sequence). The CDR3 is 16 amino acids. The CDR3 DNA sequence: TGTGCCAGCAGCCCGGCGGGGGCGCGGCGTACAGATACGCAGTATTTT. Its translation is CASSPAGARRTDTQYF.

V is TRBV30 and J is TRBJ1-5; 9 bases are a match to TRBD1. Germline values: CDR1 GTSNPN, CDR2 SVGIG (reference sequence). V shed 3 bases, J shed 2 bases, and the junction held 5 bases outside the gene matches. The CDR3 covers 15 residues. CDR3 protein: CAWREGTGRNQPQHF. CDR3 coding DNA: TGTGCCTGGAGAGAAGGGACAGGGCGCAATCAGCCCCAGCATTTT.

The gene calls are TRBV12-1 and TRBJ1-5; the D call in the table, TRBD1, was not verified against the DNA. TRBV12-1 is a documented pseudogene. This CDR3 has 15 residues. The CDR3 sequence: CASSQGDTDNQPQHF. In nucleotides, the CDR3 is TGTGCCAGCAGCCAGGGGGATACGGACAATCAGCCCCAGCATTTT.

CDR3 loop: CAWSPPRGTQPQHF. The CDR3 coding sequence is TGTGCCTGGAGTCCGCCGCGGGGGACCCAGCCCCAGCATTTT. The V gene is TRBV30, the J gene TRBJ1-5, with D possibly TRBD1 on 5 matching bases. The V gene lost 2 bases and the J gene lost 7 bases, with 15 bases spanning the gap. The CDR3 totals 14 residues. Germline loops: CDR1 GTSNPN, CDR2 SVGIG (reference sequence).

Here the CDR3 DNA reads TGTGCCAGCTCACCATTCTCCCCCGGGACAGCTAGTTACGAGCAGTACTTC. Translated: CASSPFSPGTASYEQYF. The rearrangement uses TRBV18 and TRBJ2-7, with 7 bases identical to TRBD1. The CDR3 spans 17 residues. Germline CDR1 and CDR2: KGHSH and LQKENI. J lost 4 bases, V lost 2 bases, and 14 bases had no gene match.

V gene TRBV28 combines with J gene TRBJ1-2; D is unclear. The CDR3 is 14 residues long. The V gene lost 1 base and the J gene lost 2 bases, with 8 bases spanning the gap. Germline lookup yields CDR1 MDHEN and CDR2 SYDVKM. For the CDR3, the DNA is TGTGCCAGCAGTTTATCTGGCAAGAACTATGGCTACACCTTC. It specifies CASSLSGKNYGYTF.

The V call is TRBV6-1, the J call TRBJ2-7, with D possibly being TRBD1 (5 bases). Per germline, CDR1 MNHNS and CDR2 SASEGT. With 6 bases removed from V and 2 bases from J, the gap between germline ends came to 20 bases. The CDR3 spans 16 residues. The CDR3 region has the DNA TGTGCCAGCAGGGAACCGACAGCGTCAGTTACCTACGAGCAGTACTTC. Its protein product is CASREPTASVTYEQYF.

The rearrangement links TRBV5-1 to TRBJ2-5; 8 positions match TRBD1. The CDR3 is 16 residues long. Germline V lookup: CDR1 SGHRS, CDR2 YFSETQ. V shed 3 bases, J shed 5 bases, and the junction held 12 bases outside the gene matches. As DNA, the CDR3 is TGCGCCAGCAGCTACCTCGGGACAGGAGGTTACGAGACCCAGTACTTC. This encodes CASSYLGTGGYETQYF.

This rearrangement joins TRBV7-9 to TRBJ1-1, with 7 bases lining up with TRBD1. Germline values: CDR1 SEHNR, CDR2 FQNEAQ (reference sequence). Germline trimming cut 5 bases from V and 5 bases from J; bases unmatched to any gene: 14. This CDR3 is 16 amino acids long. CDR3 nucleotide sequence: TGTGCCAGCAGCCCTATGTCGACAGGGAAGGGGACTGAAGCTTTCTTT. Its protein is CASSPMSTGKGTEAFF.

The gene calls are TRBV5-4 and TRBJ2-5, with 10 bases identical to TRBD2. The germline V gene encodes CDR1 SGHNT and CDR2 YYREEE (reference sequence). The V segment lost 4 bases and the J segment 1 base; nucleotides outside the gene matches: 7. The CDR3 is made up of 16 amino acids. CDR3 sequence (DNA): TGTGCCAGCAGCCCGGTAGCGGGAGGACTCCAAGAGACCCAGTACTTC. Its translation: CASSPVAGGLQETQYF.

This chain joins TRBV7-3 and TRBJ2-7; 12 bases agree with TRBD1. In germline, CDR1 is SGHTA, CDR2 FQGTGA. The CDR3 sequence is 19 residues long. After removal of 5 bases from V and 4 bases from J, the junction contained 18 bases not matched to a gene. The CDR3 is CASSPGGPGQGARGYEQYF. In DNA, the CDR3 is TGTGCCAGCAGCCCCGGGGGTCCGGGACAGGGGGCCAGGGGTTACGAGCAGTACTTC.

The rearrangement links TRBV18 to TRBJ2-2; 8 positions match TRBD1. Germline V gene data show CDR1 as KGHSH and CDR2 as LQKENI. V was clipped by 1 base and J by 9 bases; unmatched bases: 10. The CDR3 has 16 amino acids. The CDR3 DNA is TGTGCCAGCTCACCACAGTCAGGGGGCGCGGCGAGGGAGCTGTTTTTT. Translated: CASSPQSGGAARELFF.

The genes are TRBV18 and TRBJ2-5; 7 positions match TRBD2. Germline CDR1 and CDR2: KGHSH and LQKENI. CDR3 length: 16 amino acids. J gave up 2 bases and V 2 bases, and 8 bases lay outside the gene matches. CDR3 DNA: TGTGCCAGCTCACCAAGTCGGGAGGATGTACAAGAGACCCAGTACTTC. Its protein is CASSPSREDVQETQYF.

The chain links TRBV19 to TRBJ2-3; TRBD2 is a possible D gene (6 bases). CDR1 is LNHDA, CDR2 SQIVND, per germline (reference sequence). The V and J ends lost 10 bases and 6 bases respectively, with 26 bases between them. The CDR3 has 16 residues. In DNA, the CDR3 is TGTGCCACCGTTGCCGGGAGTACTAGTCCTGCGGATACGCAGTATTTT. Its translation: CATVAGSTSPADTQYF.

This chain joins TRBV30 and TRBJ2-7, with D possibly being TRBD1 (5 bases). Germline V gives CDR1 GTSNPN, CDR2 SVGIG (reference sequence). V was cut by 2 bases and J by 3 bases, with 17 bases left in between. This CDR3 is 15 amino acids long. This chain's CDR3 is CAWSPTGPPYYEQYF. The CDR3 DNA reads TGTGCCTGGAGTCCTACAGGTCCCCCCTACTACGAGCAGTACTTC. The full variable domain, completed using reference TRBV30 and TRBJ2-7, is SQTIHQWPATLVQPVGSPLSLECTVEGTSNPNLYWYRQAAGRGLQLLFYSVGIGQISSEVPQNLSASRPQDRQFILSSKKLLLSDSGFYLCAWSPTGPPYYEQYFGPGTRLTVT.

The gene calls are TRBV30 and TRBJ1-1, with D possibly matching TRBD1 (5 bases). This CDR3 is 12 amino acids long. Between the trimmed V and J ends, which lost 4 bases and 1 base, there was a span of 7 bases. The germline V gene encodes CDR1 GTSNPN and CDR2 SVGIG (reference sequence). CDR3 nucleotides: TGTGCCTGGAATCAGGGGAACACTGAAGCTTTCTTT. This gives the protein CAWNQGNTEAFF.

The chain is built from TRBV5-1 and TRBJ2-1; D is undetermined. The length of the CDR3 is 15 residues. V lost 0 bases to trimming and J lost 8 bases, with 15 bases between them. Germline CDR1 and CDR2: SGHRS and YFSETQ. CDR3 amino acids: CASSLARWAHDEQFF. CDR3 sequence (DNA): TGCGCCAGCAGCTTGGCCAGATGGGCTCACGATGAGCAGTTCTTC.

This chain links TRBV7-2 with TRBJ1-2; a weak D match, TRBD1 (5 bases). From germline, CDR1 is SGHTA and CDR2 FQGNSA. CDR3 length equals 18 residues. Trimming took 1 base from V and 0 from J, leaving 18 bases between them. CDR3: CASSLGGGGGTTNYGYTF. The CDR3 DNA reads as TGTGCCAGCAGCTTAGGGGGTGGGGGAGGGACGACTAACTATGGCTACACCTTC.

This clone was counted a single time. The chain combines TRBV9 with TRBJ1-2; 7 bases fit TRBD1. This CDR3 contains 15 residues. V was clipped by 0 bases and J by 8 bases; unmatched bases: 10. Germline CDR1 SGDLS, CDR2 YYNGEE. DNA of the CDR3: TGTGCCAGCAGCGTAGGGGTGGACAGGCCCGGGGGCTACACCTTC. Translation gives CASSVGVDRPGGYTF.